The present T cell receptor (beta chain) was sequenced within a study of shared clonotypes between healthy human individuals. The authors distributed each subset's genomic DNA evenly over several immunoSEQ plates. Method: immunoSEQ multiplex PCR; TCRdb's copy keeps in-frame clones and lacks some. The repertoire consists of about 470,000 clones, with 70% to 80% occurring once and the leading ten covering about 12%. The germline V gene has CDR1 SGHTA and CDR2 FQGTGA. J was trimmed by 0 bases and V by 0 bases; bases with no gene match: 0. The CDR3 is 15 amino acids. This chain uses TRBV7-3 with TRBJ2-7, with 9 bases fitting TRBD2. Specimen: PBMCs. The TCR originated in a woman between 35 and 50 years old in good health. Some clones in this sample may be carry-over from other donors' samples. The CDR3 loop is CASSLTSGSSYEQYF. CDR3 DNA: TGTGCCAGCAGCTTAACTAGCGGGAGCTCCTACGAGCAGTACTTC.